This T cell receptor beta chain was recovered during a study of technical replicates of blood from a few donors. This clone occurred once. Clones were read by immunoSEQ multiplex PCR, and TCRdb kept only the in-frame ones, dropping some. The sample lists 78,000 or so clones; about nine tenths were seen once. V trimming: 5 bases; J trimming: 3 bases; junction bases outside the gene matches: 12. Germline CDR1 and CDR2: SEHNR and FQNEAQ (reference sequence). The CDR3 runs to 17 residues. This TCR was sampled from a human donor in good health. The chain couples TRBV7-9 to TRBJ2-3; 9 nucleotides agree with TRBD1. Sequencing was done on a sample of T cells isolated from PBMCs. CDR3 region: CASSTPIVGQGTDTQYF. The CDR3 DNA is TGTGCCAGCAGCACCCCGATAGTGGGACAGGGTACAGATACGCAGTATTTT.